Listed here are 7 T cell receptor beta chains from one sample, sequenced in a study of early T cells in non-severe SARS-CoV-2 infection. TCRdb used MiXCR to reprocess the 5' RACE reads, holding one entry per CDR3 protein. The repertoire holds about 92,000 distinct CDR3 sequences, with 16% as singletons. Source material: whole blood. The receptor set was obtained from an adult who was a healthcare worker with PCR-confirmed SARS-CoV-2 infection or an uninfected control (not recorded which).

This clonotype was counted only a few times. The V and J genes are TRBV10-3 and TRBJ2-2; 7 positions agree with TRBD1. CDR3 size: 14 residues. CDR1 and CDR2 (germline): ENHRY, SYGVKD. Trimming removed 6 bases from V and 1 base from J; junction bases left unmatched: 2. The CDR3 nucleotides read TGTGCCATCAGGGGACAGCTGAACACCGGGGAGCTGTTTTTT. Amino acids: CAIRGQLNTGELFF.

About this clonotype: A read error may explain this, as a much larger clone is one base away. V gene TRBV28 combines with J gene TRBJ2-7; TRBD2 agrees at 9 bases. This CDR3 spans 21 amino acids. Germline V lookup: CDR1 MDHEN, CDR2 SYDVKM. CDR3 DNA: TGTGCCAGCAGTTTACGTACCTATCGCTCGAGGACTAGCGAGGAGAGCTACGATCAGTACTTC. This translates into CASSLRTYRSRTSEESYDQYF.

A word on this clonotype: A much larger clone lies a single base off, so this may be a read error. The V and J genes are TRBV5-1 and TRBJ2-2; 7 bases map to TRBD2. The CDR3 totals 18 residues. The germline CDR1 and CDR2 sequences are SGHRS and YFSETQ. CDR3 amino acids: CASSLRGSGGKSPGKLFF. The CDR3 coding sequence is TGCGCCAGCAGCTTGCGGGGCTCCGGGGGGAAATCGCCCGGGAAGCTGTTTTTT. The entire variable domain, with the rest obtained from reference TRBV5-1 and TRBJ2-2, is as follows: KAGVTQTPRYLIKTRGQQVTLSCSPISGHRSVSWYQQTPGQGLQFLFEYFSETQRNKGNFPGRFSGRQFSNSRSEMNVSTLELGDSALYLCASSLRGSGGKSPGKLFFGEGSRLTVL.

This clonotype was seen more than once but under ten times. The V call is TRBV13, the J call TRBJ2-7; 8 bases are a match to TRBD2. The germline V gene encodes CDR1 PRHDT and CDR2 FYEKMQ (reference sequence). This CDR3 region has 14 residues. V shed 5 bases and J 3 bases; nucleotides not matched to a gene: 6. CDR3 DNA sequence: TGTGCCAGCAGCCCCGGGGGGGAGAACTACGAGCAGTACTTC. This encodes CASSPGGENYEQYF.

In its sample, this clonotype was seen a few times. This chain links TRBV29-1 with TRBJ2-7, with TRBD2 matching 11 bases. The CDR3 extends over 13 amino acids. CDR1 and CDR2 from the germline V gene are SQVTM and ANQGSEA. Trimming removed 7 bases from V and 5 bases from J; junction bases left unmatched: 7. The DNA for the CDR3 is TGCAGCGCCGAACTAGCGGGAGAACACGAGCAGTACTTC. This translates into CSAELAGEHEQYF.

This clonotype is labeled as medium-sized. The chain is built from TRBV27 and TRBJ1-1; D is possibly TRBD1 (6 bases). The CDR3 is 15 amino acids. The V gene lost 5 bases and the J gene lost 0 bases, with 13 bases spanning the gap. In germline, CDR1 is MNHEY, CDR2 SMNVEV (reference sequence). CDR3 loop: CASSPGADMNTEAFF. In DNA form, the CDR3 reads TGTGCCAGCAGTCCAGGGGCGGACATGAACACTGAAGCTTTCTTT.

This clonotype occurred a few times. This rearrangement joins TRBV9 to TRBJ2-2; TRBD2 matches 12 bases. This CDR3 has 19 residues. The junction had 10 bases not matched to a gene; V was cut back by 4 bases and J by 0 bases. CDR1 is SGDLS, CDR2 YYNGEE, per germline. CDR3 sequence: CASSLGLAGTFANTGELFF. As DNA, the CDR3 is TGTGCCAGCAGCCTCGGACTAGCGGGGACCTTCGCGAACACCGGGGAGCTGTTTTTT.